This T cell receptor (beta chain) comes out of a study of regulatory T cells in long-lasting Graves disease. Overall study results and limits: Persistent disease favored TRBV28, TRBJ1-2 and TRBJ2-5.

With respect to this clonotype: No antigen is known for it. A much more abundant neighbour one base away suggests this may be a read error.

The CDR3 runs to 13 residues. CDR1 and CDR2 from the germline V gene are MNHEY and SMNVEV (reference sequence). Combining iRepertoire HTBI primers with Arm-PCR of CDR3 regions, the authors built TCR beta libraries. MiXCR, run by TCRdb on the multiplex PCR reads, gives a single entry per CDR3 protein. The sample comprises 350,000 to 500,000 distinct CDR3 sequences, around 17% of which are singletons, and roughly 10% rests with the top ten. Time point: newly diagnosed GD, antithyroid drugs for less than 3 months. With RNA extracted from PBMCs as input, the TCR library was made. Clinicians diagnosed Graves' disease using American Thyroid Association guidelines. This sample also appeared in a second study, on T cells in Graves' hyperthyroidism and ophthalmopathy. That study reports: The study used the HTBI primer set for a first-round RT-PCR of the TCR CDR3.

The source was peripheral blood mononuclear cells (PBMCs), collected at new diagnosis, from a patient treated with antithyroid drugs. J is TRBJ1-1 and V is TRBV27; a weak D match, TRBD1 (5 bases). The receptor comes from a woman in her thirties with Graves disease. The CDR3 DNA follows: TGTGTCACCATGGGACTTACGAACACTGAAGCTTTCTTT. It translates to CVTMGLTNTEAFF.